Listed here is a single TCR beta chain. This record comes from a study of blood T cell repertoires in COVID-19. Background on the study: PBMCs, B-cell-depleted T cells, or T cells provided the cDNA or gDNA that made up the material.

TCRdb's copy holds only in-frame clones and misses some; the assay was immunoSEQ multiplex PCR. The repertoire has tens of thousands of clones, more than 80% of them found once; the top ten carry around an eighth. Germline V CDR1 and CDR2: SGHAT, FQNNGV. The CDR3 contains 14 residues. Between the trimmed V and J ends, which lost 5 bases and 3 bases, there was a span of 13 bases. The chain recombines TRBV11-2 with TRBJ1-2; D remains unclear. Sequenced material: peripheral blood. The source of this sequence is a woman aged 70-85 years with acute or convalescent COVID-19. CDR3 protein: CASSQTDGDYGYTF. The CDR3 region has the DNA TGTGCCAGCAGCCAGACCGACGGGGACTATGGCTACACCTTC.